The rows below give T cell receptor beta chains drawn from one sample of a study of cytomegalovirus exposure and HLA in healthy donors. This table comes from immunoSEQ multiplex PCR, and its TCRdb copy is limited to in-frame clones, with some not included. The table records around 230,000 clones, roughly 84% of them present only once. The specimen was PBMCs. Receptor source: a girl between 2 and 10 years old in good health and CMV-seronegative. CDR3s include the opening cysteine and the closing phenylalanine or tryptophan. Each record gives: V gene, D gene, clone size, J gene, CDR3 DNA, CDR3 protein. D genes are given only for firm matches. Clone size is not always given. Where it is, it says once, few, many or a class for expanded clones.

TRBV11-3	.	.	TRBJ2-1	TGTGCCAGCAGCTTAGGAGGCGGGGGCCTTTACAATGAGCAGTTCTTC	CASSLGGGGLYNEQFF
TRBV7-2	.	.	TRBJ2-5	TGTGCCAGCAGCTTAGCCGGGACTGCCAAAGGGACCCAGTACTTC	CASSLAGTAKGTQYF
TRBV19	.	once	TRBJ2-1	TGTGCCAGCTCAGACAGCTACAATGAGCAGTTCTTC	CASSDSYNEQFF
TRBV18	.	.	TRBJ2-1	TGTGCCAGCTCACCACTAGCGAGCTCCTACAATGAGCAGTTCTTC	CASSPLASSYNEQFF
TRBV29-1	.	few	TRBJ2-3	TGCAGCGTTGAAGAGTGGGAGGATACGCAGTATTTT	CSVEEWEDTQYF
TRBV9	TRBD1	once	TRBJ2-2	TGTGCCAGCAGCGTAGCTACAGGGGGCGGCGGGGAGCTGTTTTTT	CASSVATGGGGELFF
TRBV5-4	.	.	TRBJ2-7	TGTGCCAGCAGCTTGACCGGGGAGCCCTACGAGCAGTACTTC	CASSLTGEPYEQYF
TRBV5-1	TRBD1	.	TRBJ1-1	TGCGCCAGCAGTCGGACAGGGCAGAACACTGAAGCTTTCTTT	CASSRTGQNTEAFF
TRBV4-2	TRBD2	once	TRBJ2-1	TGTGCCAGCAGCCCTCACCCTAGCGGGAGGATCAATGAGCAGTTCTTC	CASSPHPSGRINEQFF
TRBV27	TRBD1	.	TRBJ1-4	TGTGCCAGCAGTTTTAGGGGACAGGGGAGTTTTGGGGAAAAACTGTTTTTT	CASSFRGQGSFGEKLFF
TRBV5-1	TRBD2	.	TRBJ2-3	TGCGCCAGCAGCTTGGCTGCGGGGGGGTCAGATACGCAGTATTTT	CASSLAAGGSDTQYF
TRBV7-3	TRBD2	.	TRBJ2-1	TGTGCCAGCAGCTTATTAGCGGGGGGGGACAATGAGCAGTTCTTC	CASSLLAGGDNEQFF
TRBV6-1	.	.	TRBJ2-2	TGTGCCAGCAGTGACTTGGGAGACACCGGGGAGCTGTTTTTT	CASSDLGDTGELFF
TRBV11-3	.	.	TRBJ2-3	TGTGCCAGCAGCTTAGGACTAGGAAGCACAGATACGCAGTATTTT	CASSLGLGSTDTQYF
TRBV5-4	TRBD2	.	TRBJ2-7	TGTGCCAGCAGCACAACTGGGACTAGTTGGGGGGAGCAGTACTTC	CASSTTGTSWGEQYF
TRBV30	.	.	TRBJ1-1	TGTGCCTGGAGTGCCGGGGTGACAATTGAAGCTTTCTTT	CAWSAGVTIEAFF
TRBV27	.	.	TRBJ1-6	TGTGCCAGCAGTACAGGGAATTCACCCCTCCACTTT	CASSTGNSPLHF
TRBV27	TRBD1	.	TRBJ1-2	TGTGCCAGCAGTTTGTCAGGGGGCGGCTATGGCTACACCTTC	CASSLSGGGYGYTF
TRBV7-9	TRBD2	.	TRBJ2-7	TGTGCCAGCAGCTTAGAAGGGGGACTAGCGGGCAACGAGCAGTACTTC	CASSLEGGLAGNEQYF
TRBV6-1	.	once	TRBJ1-2	TGTGCCAGCAGTCCAAACAGAGCTCCCTATGGCTACACCTTC	CASSPNRAPYGYTF
TRBV11-2	TRBD1	.	TRBJ1-2	TGTGCCAGCAGCTGGGACAGGGAAGGTCCTGGCTACACCTTC	CASSWDREGPGYTF
TRBV7-9	TRBD1	.	TRBJ2-7	TGTGCCAGCAGTTCGGACAGGACCTACGAGCAGTACTTC	CASSSDRTYEQYF
TRBV7-3	TRBD2	.	TRBJ2-3	TGTGCCAGCAGCCTAAACCCGGGACTAGCGTACACAGATACGCAGTATTTT	CASSLNPGLAYTDTQYF